This entry features one TCR beta chain sequence. Its target is unknown. This sample was included in a study of T cell repertoires in cytomegalovirus infection. Study details: TCR beta signatures that were public indicated CMV infection and matching HLA type. General study findings and limits: HLA-C-restricted CMV-specific TCR beta clonotypes prevailed in the ex vivo response. CMV carriers with the relevant HLA were identified by cumulative public TCR beta family frequency.

Germline CDR1 reads MNHEY; CDR2 reads SVGAGI. V lost 4 bases and J lost 1, with 6 bases in between. CDR3 length: 13 residues. Each CDR3 protein gets one entry after TCRdb re-called the reads with MiXCR. The table has about 600,000 distinct CDR3 sequences, approximately 24% seen once. This sequence joins TRBV6-5 and TRBJ2-3, with D uncertain. Sequencing used CD8+ T cells from PBMCs. This receptor was taken from a human donor in good health (CMV status not recorded). Some clones in this sample may be carry-over from other donors' samples. In DNA form, the CDR3 reads TGTGCCAGCAGTTGGGCTCGCACAGATACGCAGTATTTT. This codes for CASSWARTDTQYF.